This T cell receptor beta chain was captured in a study of control samples from healthy donors and cancer patients. Germline CDR1 and CDR2: SEHNR and FQNEAQ (reference sequence). The length of the CDR3 is 15 residues. V was shortened by 1 base and J by 3 bases, with 11 bases between the two germline ends. TCRdb's copy holds only in-frame clones and misses some; the assay was immunoSEQ multiplex PCR. The profile shows more than 95,000 clones, nearly 95% of them singletons. The specimen was blood. This receptor was obtained from a man aged 25 to 40 in good health. The chain uses TRBV7-9 and TRBJ2-3, with D possibly matching TRBD1 (6 bases). As DNA, the CDR3 is TGTGCCAGCAGCTTAGTCAGGGGTGGAACAGATACGCAGTATTTT. Its translation: CASSLVRGGTDTQYF.